One and the same sample provided the 13 T cell receptor beta chains below, sequenced in a study of T cell changes during pregnancy in multiple sclerosis. Assay: immunoSEQ multiplex PCR; the TCRdb copy retains only in-frame clones and omits some. The data hold about 120,000 clones, with approximately 95% observed a single time. The source was peripheral blood, collected before pregnancy. Every receptor here comes from a female donor with multiple sclerosis, enrolled in a pregnancy study.

CDR3 nucleotide sequence: TGTGCCAGCAGTTACTCCGGGGTAACGAACCACGAGCAGTACTTC. Translating gives CASSYSGVTNHEQYF. The chain employs TRBV6-5 and TRBJ2-7, with D possibly TRBD2 on 5 matching bases. Germline CDR1 and CDR2: MNHEY and SVGAGI. The CDR3 is made up of 15 amino acids. The V and J ends lost 0 bases and 5 bases respectively, with 14 bases between them.

The chain carries TRBV6-5 and TRBJ1-2; TRBD1 matches at 9 bases. The germline V gene encodes CDR1 MNHEY and CDR2 SVGAGI. This CDR3 spans 14 amino acids. J lost 8 bases, V lost 6 bases, and 10 bases had no gene match. This chain's CDR3 is CASSTGQGFLGYTF. In DNA, the CDR3 is TGTGCCAGCAGCACCGGACAGGGGTTTCTGGGCTACACCTTC.

The rearrangement joins TRBV6-1 to TRBJ1-1; D remains unclear. V lost 3 bases to trimming and J lost 1 base, with 12 bases between them. Germline V gene data show CDR1 as MNHNS and CDR2 as SASEGT. This CDR3 has 15 residues. CDR3: CASSDLAHPNTEAFF. For the CDR3, the DNA is TGTGCCAGCAGTGACCTAGCTCACCCGAACACTGAAGCTTTCTTT.

The chain links TRBV2 to TRBJ1-1, with D possibly matching TRBD1 (5 bases). V was clipped by 4 bases and J by 3 bases, with 15 bases between them. The germline CDR1 and CDR2 sequences are SNHLY and FYNNEI. The CDR3 sequence is 15 residues long. The CDR3 here is CASSADLGVDTEAFF. The CDR3, as DNA: TGTGCCAGCAGTGCGGACCTAGGGGTCGACACTGAAGCTTTCTTT.

CDR3 DNA sequence: TGTGCCAGCTCGCCTCGACCCCCTCGACAGACCGAGCAGTACTTC. Translation gives CASSPRPPRQTEQYF. V gene TRBV18 combines with J gene TRBJ2-5, with D perhaps TRBD1 (5 bases). The J call could be wrong; TRBJ2-7 is a better fit for the DNA end. CDR3 length equals 15 residues. Germline CDR1 KGHSH, CDR2 LQKENI.

The J gene is TRBJ2-7, the V gene TRBV27, with a weak D call TRBD2 (6 bases). The CDR3 runs 12 residues. Germline-derived CDR1 and CDR2 are MNHEY and SMNVEV (reference sequence). V lost 6 bases and J 1 base, leaving 7 bases between the germline ends. The CDR3 DNA reads as TGTGCCAGCAGGGGACTGTCCTACGAGCAGTACTTC. Protein: CASRGLSYEQYF.

The genes are TRBV10-3 and TRBJ1-1; D might be TRBD1 (6 bases). This CDR3 spans 15 amino acids. V gave up 4 bases and J gave up 1 base, with 13 bases separating them. CDR1 and CDR2 from the germline V gene are ENHRY and SYGVKD. The DNA for the CDR3 is TGTGCCATCAGTGGGGGGCCTGGATGGAACACTGAAGCTTTCTTT. It translates to CAISGGPGWNTEAFF.

V and J are TRBV7-9 and TRBJ2-5; weak D call: TRBD1 (7 bases). Per the germline V gene, CDR1 is SEHNR and CDR2 is FQNEAQ (reference sequence). The CDR3 has 13 residues. V was pared by 11 bases and J by 2 bases, with 15 bases between. The chain's CDR3 is CAGRETGQETQYF. The CDR3 nucleotides read TGTGCCGGCCGGGAGACAGGGCAAGAGACCCAGTACTTC.

This clone was recorded only once. The chain combines TRBV28 with TRBJ2-2; TRBD1 might be the D (5 bases). Trimming left V 3 bases short and J 3 bases short, with 11 bases between. The germline V gene encodes CDR1 MDHEN and CDR2 SYDVKM. The CDR3 consists of 15 residues. This chain's CDR3 is CASSLQGMYTGELFF. CDR3 in DNA: TGTGCCAGCAGTTTGCAGGGAATGTACACCGGGGAGCTGTTTTTT.

The chain employs TRBV6-6 and TRBJ1-1; 8 bases fit TRBD1. From germline, CDR1 is MNHNY and CDR2 SVGAGI (reference sequence). CDR3 size: 15 residues. V was pared by 0 bases and J by 4 bases, with 4 bases of the junction left unmatched. The CDR3 here is CASSYSTGVSTEAFF. CDR3 DNA sequence: TGTGCCAGCAGTTACTCGACAGGGGTCAGCACTGAAGCTTTCTTT.

The rearrangement joins TRBV7-9 to TRBJ1-4; the match to TRBD1 covers 9 bases. Germline V CDR1 and CDR2: SEHNR, FQNEAQ (reference sequence). V was pared by 5 bases and J by 7 bases, with 11 bases of the junction left unmatched. CDR3 size: 16 residues. DNA of the CDR3: TGTGCCAGCAGCCGGGGGGTAACAGGGGGCAGTGAAAAACTGTTTTTT. Its protein is CASSRGVTGGSEKLFF. The full variable domain, rest sourced from reference TRBV7-9 and TRBJ1-4, is DTGVSQNPRHKITKRGQNVTFRCDPISEHNRLYWYRQTLGQGPEFLTYFQNEAQLEKSRLLSDRFSAERPKGSFSTLEIQRTEQGDSAMYLCASSRGVTGGSEKLFFGSGTQLSVL.

The V call is TRBV5-4, the J call TRBJ2-2, with D possibly matching TRBD1 (5 bases). CDR3 size: 16 residues. Trimming pared 0 bases from V and 1 base from J, leaving 10 bases between. Germline assignment: CDR1 SGHNT and CDR2 YYREEE (reference sequence). The CDR3 loop is CASSLVRARNTGELFF. The DNA for the CDR3 is TGTGCCAGCAGCTTGGTCAGGGCTCGGAACACCGGGGAGCTGTTTTTT. Based on the CDR3 plus reference TRBV5-4 and TRBJ2-2, the full variable domain is ETGVTQSPTHLIKTRGQQVTLRCSSQSGHNTVSWYQQALGQGPQFIFQYYREEENGRGNFPPRFSGLQFPNYSSELNVNALELDDSALYLCASSLVRARNTGELFFGEGSRLTVL.

The V and J genes are TRBV6-5 and TRBJ1-1, with D perhaps matching TRBD1 (5 bases). CDR3 size: 15 residues. V was shortened by 0 bases and J by 3 bases, with 11 bases between the two germline ends. Looked up from germline, CDR1 is MNHEY and CDR2 is SVGAGI. CDR3 protein: CASSYSPGQDTEAFF. As DNA, the CDR3 is TGTGCCAGCAGTTACTCGCCAGGGCAGGACACTGAAGCTTTCTTT.